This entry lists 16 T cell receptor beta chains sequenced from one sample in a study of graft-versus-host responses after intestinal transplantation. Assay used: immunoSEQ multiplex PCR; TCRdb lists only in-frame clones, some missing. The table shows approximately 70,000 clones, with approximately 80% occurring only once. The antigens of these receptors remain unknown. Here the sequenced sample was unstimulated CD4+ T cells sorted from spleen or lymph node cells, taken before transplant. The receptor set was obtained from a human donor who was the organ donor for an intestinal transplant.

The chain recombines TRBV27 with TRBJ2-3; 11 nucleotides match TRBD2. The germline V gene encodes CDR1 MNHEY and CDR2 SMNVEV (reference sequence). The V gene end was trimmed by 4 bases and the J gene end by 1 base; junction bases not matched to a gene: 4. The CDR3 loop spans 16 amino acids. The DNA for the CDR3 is TGTGCCAGCAGTTCCGGGACTAGCGGACGCACAGATACGCAGTATTTT. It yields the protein CASSSGTSGRTDTQYF.

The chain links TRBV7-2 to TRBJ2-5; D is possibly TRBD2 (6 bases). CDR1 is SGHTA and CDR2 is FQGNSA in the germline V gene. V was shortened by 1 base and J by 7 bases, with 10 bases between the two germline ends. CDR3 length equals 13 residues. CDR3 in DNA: TGTGCCAGCAGCTTAGATGGGGGAGGGACCCAGTACTTC. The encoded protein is CASSLDGGGTQYF.

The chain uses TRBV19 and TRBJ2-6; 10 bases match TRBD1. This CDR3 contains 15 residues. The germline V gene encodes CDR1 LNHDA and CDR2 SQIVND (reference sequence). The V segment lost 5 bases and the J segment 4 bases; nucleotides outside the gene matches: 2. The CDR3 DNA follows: TGTGCCAGTAGTGACAGGGGGCAAGGGGCCAACGTCCTGACTTTC. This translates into CASSDRGQGANVLTF.

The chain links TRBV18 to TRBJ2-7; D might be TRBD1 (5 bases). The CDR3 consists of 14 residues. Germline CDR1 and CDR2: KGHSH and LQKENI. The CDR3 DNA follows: TGTGCCAGCTCACCACCTACCAGGGTTCGCTACATTTGCGTC. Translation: CASSPPTRVRYICV.

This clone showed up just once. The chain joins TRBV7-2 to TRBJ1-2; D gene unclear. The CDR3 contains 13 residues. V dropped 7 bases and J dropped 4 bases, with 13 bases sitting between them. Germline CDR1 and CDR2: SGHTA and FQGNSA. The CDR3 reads CASTDTTLYGYTF. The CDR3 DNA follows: TGTGCCAGCACCGATACGACACTCTATGGCTACACCTTC.

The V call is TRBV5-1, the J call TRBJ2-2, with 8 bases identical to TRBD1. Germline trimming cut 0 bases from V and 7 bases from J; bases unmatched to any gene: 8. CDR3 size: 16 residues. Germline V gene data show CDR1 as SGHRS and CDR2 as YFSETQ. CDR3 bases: TGCGCCAGCAGCTTGGGACAGGGGCCGGGGAGCGGGGAGCTGTTTTTT. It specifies CASSLGQGPGSGELFF.

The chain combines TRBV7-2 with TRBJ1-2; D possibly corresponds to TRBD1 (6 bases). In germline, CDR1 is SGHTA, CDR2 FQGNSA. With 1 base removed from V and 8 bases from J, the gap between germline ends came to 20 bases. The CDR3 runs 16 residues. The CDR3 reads CASSLVVVRGMGGYTF. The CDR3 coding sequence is TGTGCCAGCAGCTTAGTTGTCGTCAGGGGTATGGGCGGCTACACCTTC. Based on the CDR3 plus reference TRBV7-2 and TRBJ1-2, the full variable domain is GAGVSQSPSNKVTEKGKDVELRCDPISGHTALYWYRQSLGQGLEFLIYFQGNSAPDKSGLPSDRFSAERTGGSVSTLTIQRTQQEDSAVYLCASSLVVVRGMGGYTFGSGTRLTVV.

DNA for the CDR3: TGTGCCAGCTCACCACCTCGGGGGGGCCGGGGCACAGATACGCAGTATTTT. Protein product: CASSPPRGGRGTDTQYF. The V call is TRBV18, the J call TRBJ2-3; 8 nucleotides agree with TRBD2. CDR1 is KGHSH, CDR2 LQKENI, per germline. The CDR3 extends over 17 amino acids. V gave up 0 bases and J gave up 1 base; unmatched junction bases: 6.

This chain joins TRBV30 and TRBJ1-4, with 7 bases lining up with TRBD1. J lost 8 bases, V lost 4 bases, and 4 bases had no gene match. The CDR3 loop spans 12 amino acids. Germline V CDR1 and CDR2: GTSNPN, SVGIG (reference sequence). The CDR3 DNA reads TGTGCCTGGACAGGGGGAGAGGAAAAACTGTTTTTT. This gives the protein CAWTGGEEKLFF.

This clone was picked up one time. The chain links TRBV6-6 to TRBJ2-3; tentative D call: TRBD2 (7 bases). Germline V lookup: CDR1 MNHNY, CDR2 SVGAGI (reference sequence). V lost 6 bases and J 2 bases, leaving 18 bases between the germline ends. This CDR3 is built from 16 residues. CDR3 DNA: TGTGCCAGCAGAGTAGAGGGGGGGGCTCACACAGATACGCAGTATTTT. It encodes CASRVEGGAHTDTQYF.

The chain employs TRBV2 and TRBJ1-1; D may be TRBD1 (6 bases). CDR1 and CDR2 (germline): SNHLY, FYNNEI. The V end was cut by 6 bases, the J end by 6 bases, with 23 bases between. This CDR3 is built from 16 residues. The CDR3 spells CASRDSNNPEGAEAFF. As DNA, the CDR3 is TGTGCCAGCAGGGACAGCAACAATCCCGAAGGGGCTGAAGCTTTCTTT.

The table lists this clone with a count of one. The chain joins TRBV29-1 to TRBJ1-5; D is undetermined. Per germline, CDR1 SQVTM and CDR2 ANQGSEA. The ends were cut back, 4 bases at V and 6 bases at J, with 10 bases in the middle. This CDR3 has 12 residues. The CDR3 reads CSVAEGFQPQHF. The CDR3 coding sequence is TGCAGCGTTGCGGAGGGTTTTCAGCCCCAGCATTTT.

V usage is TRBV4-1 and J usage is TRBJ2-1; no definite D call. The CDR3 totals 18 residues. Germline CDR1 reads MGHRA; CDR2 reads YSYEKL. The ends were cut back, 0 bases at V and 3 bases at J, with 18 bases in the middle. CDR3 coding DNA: TGCGCCAGCAGCCAAGAAGCACGTTTACGAGTGTACTACAATGAGCAGTTCTTC. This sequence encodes CASSQEARLRVYYNEQFF.

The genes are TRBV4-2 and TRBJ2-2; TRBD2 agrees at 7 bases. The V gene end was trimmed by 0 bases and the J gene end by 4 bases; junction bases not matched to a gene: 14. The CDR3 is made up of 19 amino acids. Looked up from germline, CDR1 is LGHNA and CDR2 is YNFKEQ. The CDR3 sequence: CASSQEVWGLGGSTGELFF. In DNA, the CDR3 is TGTGCCAGCAGCCAAGAGGTGTGGGGTTTGGGGGGGAGCACCGGGGAGCTGTTTTTT.

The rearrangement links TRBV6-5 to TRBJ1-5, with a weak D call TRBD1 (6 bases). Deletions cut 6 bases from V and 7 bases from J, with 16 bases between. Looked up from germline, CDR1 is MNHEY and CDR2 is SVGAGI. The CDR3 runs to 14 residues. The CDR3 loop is CASRVGASRQPQHF. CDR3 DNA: TGTGCCAGCAGGGTGGGGGCGAGCCGGCAGCCCCAGCATTTT.

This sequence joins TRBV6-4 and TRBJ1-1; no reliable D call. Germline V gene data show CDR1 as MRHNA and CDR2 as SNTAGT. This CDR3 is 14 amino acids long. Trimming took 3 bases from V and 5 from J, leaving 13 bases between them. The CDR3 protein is CASSEYEGGTEAFF. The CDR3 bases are TGTGCCAGCAGTGAGTACGAGGGTGGAACTGAAGCTTTCTTT.